Listed here is a single TCR beta chain. The data derive from a study of blood T cell repertoires in COVID-19. Study as a whole: There were acute and convalescent COVID-19 samples, and they came from the United States, Italy and Spain. T cells, B-cell-depleted T cells, or PBMCs supplied cDNA or gDNA.

Under the authors' procedure: Amplification of reference gene primers was used by the study to estimate nucleated cell counts. Method: immunoSEQ multiplex PCR; TCRdb's copy keeps in-frame clones and lacks some. The D gene and trimming were derived from the DNA, and the V and J assignments and clone size from that table. The repertoire holds 240,000 or so clones, with about four fifths as singletons. V lost 0 bases and J 2 bases, leaving 9 bases between the germline ends. CDR3 length: 15 residues. Germline V gives CDR1 SGHDT, CDR2 YYEEEE. The chain couples TRBV5-6 to TRBJ1-3, with TRBD1 as a possible D gene (6 bases). The clonotype comes from a woman of 80 years or more with acute or convalescent COVID-19. The sample taken for sequencing was peripheral blood. The CDR3 spells CASSLDRTAGNTIYF. The CDR3 bases are TGTGCCAGCAGCTTGGACAGGACAGCTGGAAACACCATATATTTT.